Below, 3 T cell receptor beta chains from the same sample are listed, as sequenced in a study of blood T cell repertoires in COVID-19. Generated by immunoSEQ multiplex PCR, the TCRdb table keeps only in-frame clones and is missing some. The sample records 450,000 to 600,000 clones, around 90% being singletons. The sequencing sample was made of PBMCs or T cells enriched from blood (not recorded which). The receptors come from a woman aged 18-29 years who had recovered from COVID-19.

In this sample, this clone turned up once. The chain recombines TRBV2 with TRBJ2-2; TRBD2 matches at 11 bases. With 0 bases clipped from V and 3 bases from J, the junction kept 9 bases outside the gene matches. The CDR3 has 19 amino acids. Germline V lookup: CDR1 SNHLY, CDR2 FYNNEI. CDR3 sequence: CASSEAGLADLLDTGELFF. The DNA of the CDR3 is TGTGCCAGCAGTGAAGCGGGACTAGCGGACCTCTTGGACACCGGGGAGCTGTTTTTT.

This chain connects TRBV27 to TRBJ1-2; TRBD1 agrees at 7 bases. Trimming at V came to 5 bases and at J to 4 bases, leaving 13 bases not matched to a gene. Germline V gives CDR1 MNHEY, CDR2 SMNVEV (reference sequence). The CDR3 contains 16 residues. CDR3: CASSTRSTGVPYGYTF. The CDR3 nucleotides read TGTGCCAGCAGTACCCGCTCAACAGGGGTCCCCTATGGCTACACCTTC.

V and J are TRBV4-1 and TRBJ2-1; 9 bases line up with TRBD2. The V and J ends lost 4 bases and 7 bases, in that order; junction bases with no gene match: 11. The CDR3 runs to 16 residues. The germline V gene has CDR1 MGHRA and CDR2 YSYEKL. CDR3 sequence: CASSLPRAGGPNEQFF. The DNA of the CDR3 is TGCGCCAGCAGCCTCCCGCGGGCGGGGGGGCCTAATGAGCAGTTCTTC.